This passage covers 23 T cell receptor beta chains from one sample sequenced in a study of spatial heterogeneity in lung cancer. TCRdb used MiXCR to reprocess the 5' RACE reads, holding one entry per CDR3 protein. The repertoire holds more than 15,000 distinct CDR3 sequences, with roughly 6.5% as singletons. Documented time point: blood at routine non-recurrence follow-up after resection. Sequenced material: PBMCs, taken at follow-up. Receptors originate from a male donor with early-stage non-small cell lung cancer.

This clonotype was seen many times. Here the CDR3 DNA reads TGTGCCAGCAGCTCCCTAAGGACTAGCGGGCGGCCCCAGTACTTC. It encodes CASSSLRTSGRPQYF. V is TRBV11-2 and J is TRBJ2-5, with TRBD2 identical over 11 bases. The V segment lost 4 bases and the J segment 9 bases; nucleotides outside the gene matches: 10. The CDR3 totals 15 residues. Germline-derived CDR1 and CDR2 are SGHAT and FQNNGV.

This clonotype has a count of ten or more. The chain joins TRBV28 to TRBJ1-3; D uncertain. The V end was cut by 3 bases, the J end by 1 base, with 1 base between. The germline V gene has CDR1 MDHEN and CDR2 SYDVKM. The CDR3 has 12 amino acids. The CDR3 here is CASSLSGNTIYF. The CDR3 DNA reads TGTGCCAGCAGTTTGTCTGGAAACACCATATATTTT.

This clonotype was seen repeatedly, ten times or more. The chain links TRBV28 to TRBJ1-6; D gene unclear. The CDR3 covers 12 residues. Per the germline V gene, CDR1 is MDHEN and CDR2 is SYDVKM. V lost 1 base and J 11 bases, leaving 6 bases between the germline ends. CDR3 amino acids: CASSLFRAPLHF. CDR3 DNA sequence: TGTGCCAGCAGTTTATTTCGGGCACCCCTCCACTTT.

This chain connects TRBV7-9 to TRBJ2-1; 16 bases match TRBD2. The CDR3 extends over 16 amino acids. Per germline, CDR1 SEHNR and CDR2 FQNEAQ (reference sequence). Trimming took 5 bases from V and 9 from J; bases not matched to a gene: 7. For the CDR3, the DNA is TGTGCCAGCAGCCCCTCCGGGACTAGCGGGAGGGCTGAGCAGTTCTTC. It encodes CASSPSGTSGRAEQFF. Full variable domain (rest looked up from reference TRBV7-9 and TRBJ2-1): DTGVSQNPRHKITKRGQNVTFRCDPISEHNRLYWYRQTLGQGPEFLTYFQNEAQLEKSRLLSDRFSAERPKGSFSTLEIQRTEQGDSAMYLCASSPSGTSGRAEQFFGPGTRLTVL.

This clonotype occurred many times. In nucleotides, the CDR3 is TGTGCCAGTAGTACCCTACAGGGGAATAGGCCCCAGCATTTT. Protein sequence: CASSTLQGNRPQHF. The V and J genes are TRBV19 and TRBJ1-5; 7 nucleotides match TRBD1. V was pared by 4 bases and J by 9 bases, with 9 bases of the junction left unmatched. Germline CDR1 and CDR2: LNHDA and SQIVND (reference sequence). The CDR3 loop spans 14 amino acids.

The chain links TRBV5-1 to TRBJ2-5; D unresolved. This CDR3 contains 11 residues. Germline V CDR1 and CDR2: SGHRS, YFSETQ. The V gene lost 3 bases and the J gene lost 5 bases, with 5 bases spanning the gap. This CDR3 is CASSSDETQYF. For the CDR3, the DNA is TGCGCCAGCAGCTCGGACGAGACCCAGTACTTC. The full variable domain, with the rest looked up from reference TRBV5-1 and TRBJ2-5, is KAGVTQTPRYLIKTRGQQVTLSCSPISGHRSVSWYQQTPGQGLQFLFEYFSETQRNKGNFPGRFSGRQFSNSRSEMNVSTLELGDSALYLCASSSDETQYFGPGTRLLVL.

This clonotype was found many times. The chain combines TRBV7-6 with TRBJ2-2; 7 nucleotides match TRBD2. Trimming cost V 6 bases and J 5 bases; bases outside gene matches: 6. CDR3 length equals 14 residues. CDR1 and CDR2 (germline): SGHVS, FNYEAQ. The CDR3 DNA is TGTGCCAGCAGGATAGCGGGTGTTACCGGGGAGCTGTTTTTT. It yields the protein CASRIAGVTGELFF.

This clonotype occurred many times. V and J are TRBV3-1 and TRBJ1-2, with TRBD1 matching 8 bases. This CDR3 comprises 12 residues. Losses at the gene ends were 4 bases for V and 8 bases for J; bases not matched to a gene: 3. Per germline, CDR1 LGHDT and CDR2 YNNKEL (reference sequence). CDR3 nucleotide sequence: TGTGCCAGCAGCCTTCGGACAGGGGGCTACACCTTC. Amino acid sequence: CASSLRTGGYTF.

This clonotype was observed many times. V usage is TRBV28 and J usage is TRBJ2-1, with 11 bases aligning to TRBD1. V lost 6 bases to trimming and J lost 8 bases; unmatched junction nucleotides: 12. Germline CDR1 reads MDHEN; CDR2 reads SYDVKM. CDR3 length: 16 residues. In DNA, the CDR3 is TGTGCCAGCAGCTTGGGGGGGACAGGGGGTATTCATGAGCAGTTCTTC. Translation: CASSLGGTGGIHEQFF.

This clonotype was seen a few times. The rearrangement uses TRBV25-1 and TRBJ1-1; D is uncertain. The V end lost 6 bases, the J end lost 5 bases, and 10 bases lay between the germline ends. The germline gives CDR1 MGHDK, CDR2 SYGVNS. The CDR3 has 12 residues. The CDR3 loop reads CASSSWETEAFF. The CDR3 bases are TGTGCCAGCAGCTCGTGGGAGACTGAAGCTTTCTTT.

This clonotype was counted only a few times. The V call is TRBV27, the J call TRBJ2-3; D remains unclear. CDR3 size: 14 residues. Trimming removed 3 bases from V and 0 bases from J, with 7 bases in between. The germline gives CDR1 MNHEY, CDR2 SMNVEV (reference sequence). CDR3 sequence: CASSFTASTDTQYF. CDR3 DNA sequence: TGTGCCAGCAGTTTCACAGCTAGCACAGATACGCAGTATTTT.

This clonotype is medium-sized by share. The J gene is TRBJ2-3, the V gene TRBV20-1, with 8 bases aligning to TRBD2. The CDR3 spans 20 residues. V shed 2 bases and J 0 bases; nucleotides not matched to a gene: 19. Germline values: CDR1 DFQATT, CDR2 SNEGSKA (reference sequence). In DNA form, the CDR3 reads TGCAGTGCTAGACTATGGAGGACTAGCCCACCTCTACTTAGCACAGATACGCAGTATTTT. Residues: CSARLWRTSPPLLSTDTQYF.

This clonotype appeared many times. The CDR3 nucleotides are TGTGCCAGCAGCTTCGGGACAGCTAGCAATCAGCCCCAGCATTTT. Encoded protein: CASSFGTASNQPQHF. V and J are TRBV5-6 and TRBJ1-5; 7 bases line up with TRBD1. The CDR3 runs 15 residues. Germline V gene lookup returns CDR1 SGHDT and CDR2 YYEEEE. J gave up 0 bases and V 2 bases, and 2 bases lay outside the gene matches.

This clonotype was counted at least ten times. This chain joins TRBV2 and TRBJ2-1; D remains ambiguous. Germline CDR1 SNHLY, CDR2 FYNNEI. The V and J ends lost 1 base and 14 bases respectively, with 12 bases between them. The CDR3 covers 12 residues. The CDR3, as DNA: TGTGCCAGCAGTGAAGTAAGGCGATTGGAGTTCTTC. This sequence encodes CASSEVRRLEFF.

This clonotype was counted ten times or more. This chain joins TRBV9 and TRBJ2-1, with 8 bases aligning to TRBD2. CDR1 is SGDLS, CDR2 YYNGEE, per germline. The trim removed 0 bases at V and 6 bases at J, leaving 5 bases unmatched. The CDR3 totals 15 residues. CDR3 sequence (DNA): TGTGCCAGCAGCGTAGGAGCGGGAGTGGGCAATGAGCAGTTCTTC. Its protein is CASSVGAGVGNEQFF.

This clonotype was found many times. This rearrangement joins TRBV7-2 to TRBJ2-3; 11 bases fit TRBD2. After removal of 5 bases from V and 6 bases from J, the junction contained 1 base not matched to a gene. Germline values: CDR1 SGHTA, CDR2 FQGNSA. The CDR3 covers 13 residues. The CDR3, as DNA: TGTGCCAGCAGCAGGACTAGCGGGGATACGCAGTATTTT. Protein sequence: CASSRTSGDTQYF.

This clonotype showed up many times. The rearrangement uses TRBV20-1 and TRBJ2-5; 10 bases match TRBD1. CDR1 and CDR2 (germline): DFQATT, SNEGSKA (reference sequence). This CDR3 contains 15 residues. The ends lost 4 bases at V and 2 bases at J; junction bases unmatched: 7. The CDR3 reads CSAKGQGSGQETQYF. CDR3 coding DNA: TGCAGTGCTAAGGGACAGGGGTCAGGGCAAGAGACCCAGTACTTC.

This clonotype was found many times. The V gene is TRBV20-1, the J gene TRBJ1-5; D uncertain. This CDR3 is 15 amino acids long. The V gene's germline CDR1 is DFQATT and CDR2 SNEGSKA (reference sequence). V was trimmed by 0 bases and J by 0 bases, leaving 9 bases between them. The CDR3 coding sequence is TGCAGTGCTAGAGATCCGGGGATTAGCAATCAGCCCCAGCATTTT. Translation: CSARDPGISNQPQHF.

Sample share makes this clonotype medium-sized (0.01 to 0.1%). The chain is built from TRBV10-3 and TRBJ1-5, with D possibly being TRBD1 (5 bases). Germline CDR1 is ENHRY and CDR2 is SYGVKD. V shed 4 bases and J shed 0 bases, with 13 bases lying between them. This CDR3 contains 16 residues. CDR3 nucleotides: TGTGCCATCAGTGGGGGGTCCAGGAATAGCAATCAGCCCCAGCATTTT. This gives the protein CAISGGSRNSNQPQHF.

In this sample, this clonotype turned up a few times. This chain connects TRBV7-2 to TRBJ1-3; D is possibly TRBD1 (6 bases). With 5 bases removed from V and 6 bases from J, the gap between germline ends came to 20 bases. The CDR3 sequence is 16 residues long. Looked up from germline, CDR1 is SGHTA and CDR2 is FQGNSA. CDR3 amino acids: CASSLGIGGSENTIYF. The CDR3 coding sequence is TGTGCCAGCAGCCTAGGGATAGGGGGTAGTGAAAACACCATATATTTT.

By share of the sample, this clonotype is medium-sized. The CDR3 coding sequence is TGTGCCAGCAGCCAAGATTCCGGATACAATGAGCAGTTCTTC. Amino acid sequence: CASSQDSGYNEQFF. This chain joins TRBV3-1 and TRBJ2-1; D unresolved. The V gene lost 0 bases and the J gene lost 4 bases, with 7 bases spanning the gap. Looked up from germline, CDR1 is LGHDT and CDR2 is YNNKEL (reference sequence). CDR3 length equals 14 residues.

This clonotype appeared many times. This chain joins TRBV18 and TRBJ1-1; unclear D gene. CDR1 is KGHSH and CDR2 is LQKENI in the germline V gene. V was cut by 1 base and J by 3 bases, with 12 bases left in between. This CDR3 spans 15 amino acids. This CDR3 reads CASSPLEVRDTEAFF. The CDR3 DNA reads as TGTGCCAGCTCACCACTCGAGGTTAGGGACACTGAAGCTTTCTTT. The entire variable domain, with the rest obtained from reference TRBV18 and TRBJ1-1, is as follows: NAGVMQNPRHLVRRRGQEARLRCSPMKGHSHVYWYRQLPEEGLKFMVYLQKENIIDESGMPKERFSAEFPKEGPSILRIQQVVRGDSAAYFCASSPLEVRDTEAFFGQGTRLTVV.

This clonotype appeared many times. The rearrangement joins TRBV7-2 to TRBJ1-2; 8 bases match TRBD1. V was pared by 5 bases and J by 2 bases, with 4 bases of the junction left unmatched. Germline CDR1 reads SGHTA; CDR2 reads FQGNSA. This CDR3 has 14 residues. The chain's CDR3 is CASSPTGANYGYTF. The CDR3 coding sequence is TGTGCCAGCAGCCCGACAGGGGCCAACTATGGCTACACCTTC.